This T cell receptor (beta chain) emerged from a study of blood T cell repertoires in COVID-19. The overall study: T cells, B-cell-depleted T cells, or PBMCs provided the cDNA or gDNA that served as material.

Original handling: Nucleated cell number was recorded as an estimate derived from reference gene primer amplification. Using immunoSEQ multiplex PCR, the repertoire was profiled, and TCRdb retains in-frame clones only, with some absent. V and J calls and clone size are copied from that table; D and trimming were computed from the DNA. The repertoire consists of 200,000 to 250,000 clones, with around 81% occurring once and the leading ten covering about 4.3%. The CDR3 totals 18 residues. V lost 1 base and J lost 0; bases outside the gene matches: 5. The V gene's germline CDR1 is MGHRA and CDR2 YSYEKL. Participants' own reports of clinical history determined their cohort assignment.

Sequenced input: PBMCs or T cells enriched from blood (not recorded which). The sequence derives from a man in his thirties or forties with acute COVID-19. The rearrangement links TRBV4-1 to TRBJ2-6; 8 bases line up with TRBD2. For the CDR3, the DNA is TGCGCCAGCAGCCAAGTAACAGGGACTAGCTCTGGGGCCAACGTCCTGACTTTC. It yields the protein CASSQVTGTSSGANVLTF.